Below are 5 T cell receptor beta chains sequenced from a single sample in a study of post-analysis software for immune sequencing data. The TCR beta cDNA libraries carried unique molecular identifiers. One entry per CDR3 protein results from TCRdb running MiXCR on the PCR reads. The table includes hundreds of thousands of distinct CDR3 sequences, 55% to 60% detected once. These receptors are not linked to any known antigen. Study-wide points: Four to six TRBV segments were more frequent in patients than controls; TRBV5-6, TRBV5-1 and TRBV20-1 belonged to this group.

Sequenced input: blood. These TCRs come from a girl aged 2 to 10 with multiple sclerosis.

This chain connects TRBV15 to TRBJ1-1; 10 nucleotides align to TRBD1. This CDR3 contains 13 residues. Trimming at V came to 4 bases and at J to 8 bases, leaving 4 bases not matched to a gene. The germline V gene encodes CDR1 LNHNV and CDR2 YYDKDF (reference sequence). CDR3: CATSTRQGAEAFF. The DNA for the CDR3 is TGTGCCACCAGCACCAGACAGGGGGCCGAAGCTTTCTTT.

This chain connects TRBV6-6 to TRBJ1-5; possibly TRBD1 for D (6 bases). V was clipped by 5 bases and J by 4 bases, with 12 bases between them. Germline-derived CDR1 and CDR2 are MNHNY and SVGAGI (reference sequence). The CDR3 is 14 residues long. The CDR3 loop reads CASSQQGLNQPQHF. In nucleotides, the CDR3 is TGTGCCAGCAGTCAACAGGGCCTGAATCAGCCCCAGCATTTT.

J is TRBJ2-4 and V is TRBV6-5; possibly TRBD1 for D (7 bases). The germline V gene has CDR1 MNHEY and CDR2 SVGAGI. The CDR3 has 15 residues. V was cut by 6 bases and J by 3 bases, with 15 bases left in between. The CDR3 reads CASRTAQGGKNIQYF. As DNA, the CDR3 is TGTGCCAGCAGGACGGCCCAGGGGGGCAAAAACATTCAGTACTTC.

The CDR3 protein is CATSDLKDRGIKGTEAFF. The CDR3 coding sequence is TGTGCCACCAGTGATTTGAAGGACAGGGGGATCAAGGGCACTGAAGCTTTCTTT. The chain has TRBV24-1 and TRBJ1-1; 10 bases line up with TRBD1. Losses at the gene ends were 0 bases for V and 4 bases for J; bases not matched to a gene: 10. This CDR3 comprises 18 residues. CDR1 is KGHDR, CDR2 SFDVKD, per germline.

The chain employs TRBV2 and TRBJ2-5, with D possibly matching TRBD1 (6 bases). The CDR3 runs to 14 residues. Germline CDR1 and CDR2: SNHLY and FYNNEI. V was pared by 4 bases and J by 5 bases, with 14 bases between. CDR3 region: CASSGRGGAETQYF. The CDR3 nucleotides are TGTGCCAGCAGTGGCAGGGGTGGGGCGGAGACCCAGTACTTC.